This T cell receptor (beta chain) was captured by sequencing in a study of beta chain features in type 1 diabetes. Sequencing targeted expressed TCRB transcripts, as all isolated RNA had been reverse transcribed. The repertoire was sequenced with immunoSEQ multiplex PCR; TCRdb's copy has only in-frame clones and lacks some. This table holds roughly 310,000 clones, 9.5% to 12% found once. Germline assignment: CDR1 ENHRY and CDR2 SYGVKD. V shed 0 bases and J 5 bases; nucleotides not matched to a gene: 6. The CDR3 totals 15 residues. The source material was naive CD4+ T cells from blood. The V gene is TRBV10-3, the J gene TRBJ2-7; 8 bases line up with TRBD2. The receptor was isolated from a woman younger than 45 in good health. The CDR3 protein is CAISESRGRTDEQYF. DNA of the CDR3: TGTGCCATCAGTGAGTCTCGCGGGAGGACAGACGAGCAGTACTTC.